The present TCR beta chain was sequenced within a study of CD8+CD57+ T cells in acquired aplastic anemia. This clonotype was seen ten or more times. Individuals selected for sequencing had exhibited CD8+CD57+ cell expansion on flow cytometry. CDR3 and TCR beta VDJ profiling relied on a genomic DNA template. From the reads, TCRdb called clonotypes with MiXCR, one entry per CDR3 protein. The sample holds about 150,000 distinct CDR3 sequences, about 50% seen once. Trimming took 2 bases from V and 0 from J, leaving 13 bases between them. The CDR3 is 16 amino acids. J is TRBJ2-5 and V is TRBV12-3 or TRBV12-4; a weak D match, TRBD2 (5 bases). This clonotype was obtained from a human donor with aplastic anemia. The sample comprised sorted CD4+, CD8+, or CD8+CD57+ T cells (not recorded which) from PBMCs. The CDR3 DNA follows: TGTGCCAGCAGTTTAAGTAGCAGAGCGGACCAAGAGACCCAGTACTTC. Protein sequence: CASSLSSRADQETQYF.